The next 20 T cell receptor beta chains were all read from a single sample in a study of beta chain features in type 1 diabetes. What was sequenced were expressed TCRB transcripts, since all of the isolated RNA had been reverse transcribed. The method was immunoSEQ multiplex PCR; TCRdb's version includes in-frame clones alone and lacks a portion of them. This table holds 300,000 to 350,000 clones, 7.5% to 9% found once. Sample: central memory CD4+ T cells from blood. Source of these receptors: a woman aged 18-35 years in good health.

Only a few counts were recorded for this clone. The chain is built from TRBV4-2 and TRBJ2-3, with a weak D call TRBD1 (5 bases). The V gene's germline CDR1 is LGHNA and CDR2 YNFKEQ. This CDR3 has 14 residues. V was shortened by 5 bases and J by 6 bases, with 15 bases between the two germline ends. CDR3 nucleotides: TGTGCCAGCAGCTTGGGTGGGGCCGCCGATACGCAGTATTTT. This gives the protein CASSLGGAADTQYF.

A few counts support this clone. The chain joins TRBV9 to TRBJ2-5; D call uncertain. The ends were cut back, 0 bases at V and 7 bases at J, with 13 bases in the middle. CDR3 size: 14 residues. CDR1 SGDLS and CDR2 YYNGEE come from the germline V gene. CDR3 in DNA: TGTGCCAGCAGCGTAGAGAGCCTGGGTGGGACCCAGTACTTC. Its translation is CASSVESLGGTQYF.

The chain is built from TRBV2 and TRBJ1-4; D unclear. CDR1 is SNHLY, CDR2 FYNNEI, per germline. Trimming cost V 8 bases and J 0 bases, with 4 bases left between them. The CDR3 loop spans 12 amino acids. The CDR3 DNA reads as TGTGCCAGCGGAGCAACTAATGAAAAACTGTTTTTT. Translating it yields CASGATNEKLFF.

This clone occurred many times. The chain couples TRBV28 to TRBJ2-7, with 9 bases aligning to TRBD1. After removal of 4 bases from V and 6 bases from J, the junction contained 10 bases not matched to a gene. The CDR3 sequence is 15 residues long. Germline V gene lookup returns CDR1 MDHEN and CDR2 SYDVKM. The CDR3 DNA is TGTGCCAGCAGTTCCGCCGGGACAGGGTATTCCGAGCAGTACTTC. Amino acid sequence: CASSSAGTGYSEQYF.

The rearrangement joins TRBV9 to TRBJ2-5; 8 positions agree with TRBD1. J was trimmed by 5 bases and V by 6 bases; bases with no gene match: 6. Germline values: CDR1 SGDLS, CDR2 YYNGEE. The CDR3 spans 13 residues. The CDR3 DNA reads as TGTGCCAGCACCCGGACAGGGTCCGAGACCCAGTACTTC. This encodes CASTRTGSETQYF.

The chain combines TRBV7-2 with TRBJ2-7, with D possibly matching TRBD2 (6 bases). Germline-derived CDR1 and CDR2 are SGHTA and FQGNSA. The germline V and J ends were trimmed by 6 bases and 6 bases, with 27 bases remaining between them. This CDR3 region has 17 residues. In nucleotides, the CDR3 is TGTGCCAGCAGAGAAAATGGGAGGTCTTCGCCCTACCGCGAGCAGTACTTC. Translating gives CASRENGRSSPYREQYF.

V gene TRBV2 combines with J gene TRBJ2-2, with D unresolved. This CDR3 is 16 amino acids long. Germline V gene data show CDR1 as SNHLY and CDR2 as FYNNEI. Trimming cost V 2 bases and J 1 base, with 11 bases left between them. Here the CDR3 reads CASSEWIRWNTGELFF. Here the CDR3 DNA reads TGTGCCAGCAGTGAATGGATTAGGTGGAACACCGGGGAGCTGTTTTTT.

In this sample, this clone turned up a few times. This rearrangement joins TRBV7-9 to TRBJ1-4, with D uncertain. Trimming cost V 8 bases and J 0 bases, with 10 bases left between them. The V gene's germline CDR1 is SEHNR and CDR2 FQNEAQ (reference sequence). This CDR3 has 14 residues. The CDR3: CASRNSATNEKLFF. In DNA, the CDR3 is TGTGCCAGCCGCAATTCTGCAACTAATGAAAAACTGTTTTTT.

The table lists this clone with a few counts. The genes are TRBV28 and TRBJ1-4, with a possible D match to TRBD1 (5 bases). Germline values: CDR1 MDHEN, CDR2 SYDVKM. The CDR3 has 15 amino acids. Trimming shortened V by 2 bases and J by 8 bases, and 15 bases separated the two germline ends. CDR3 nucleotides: TGTGCCAGCAGTTTAGCGGGCAGGGAAATCGAAAAACTGTTTTTT. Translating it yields CASSLAGREIEKLFF. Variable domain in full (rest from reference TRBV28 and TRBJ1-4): DVKVTQSSRYLVKRTGEKVFLECVQDMDHENMFWYRQDPGLGLRLIYFSYDVKMKEKGDIPEGYSVSREKKERFSLILESASTNQTSMYLCASSLAGREIEKLFFGSGTQLSVL.

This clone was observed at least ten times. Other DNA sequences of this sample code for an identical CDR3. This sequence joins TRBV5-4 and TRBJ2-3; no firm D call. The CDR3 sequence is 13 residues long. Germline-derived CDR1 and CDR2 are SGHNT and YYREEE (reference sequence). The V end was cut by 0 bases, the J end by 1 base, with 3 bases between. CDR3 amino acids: CASSLAGTDTQYF. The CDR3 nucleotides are TGTGCCAGCAGCTTGGCCGGCACAGATACGCAGTATTTT.

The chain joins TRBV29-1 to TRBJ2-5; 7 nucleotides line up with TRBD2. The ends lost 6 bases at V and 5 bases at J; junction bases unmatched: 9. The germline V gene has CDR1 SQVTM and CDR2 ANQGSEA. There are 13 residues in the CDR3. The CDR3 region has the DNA TGCAGCGTCGTATCTTGGGGAGGGGAGACCCAGTACTTC. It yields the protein CSVVSWGGETQYF.

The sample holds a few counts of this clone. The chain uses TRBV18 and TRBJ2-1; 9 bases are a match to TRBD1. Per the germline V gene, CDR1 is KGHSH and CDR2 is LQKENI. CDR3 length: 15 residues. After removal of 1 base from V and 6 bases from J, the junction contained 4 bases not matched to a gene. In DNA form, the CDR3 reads TGTGCCAGCTCACCACTGGGACAGGGAGGCAATGAGCAGTTCTTC. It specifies CASSPLGQGGNEQFF.

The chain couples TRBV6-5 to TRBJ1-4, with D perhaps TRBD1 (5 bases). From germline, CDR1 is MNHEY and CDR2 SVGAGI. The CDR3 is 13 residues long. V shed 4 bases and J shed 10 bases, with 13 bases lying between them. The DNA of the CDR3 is TGTGCCAGCAGTTCTAAAGGCGGGGGAAAACTGTTTTTT. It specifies CASSSKGGGKLFF.

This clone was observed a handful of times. CDR3 sequence: CASSLGPGQGYGYTF. As DNA, the CDR3 is TGCGCCAGCAGCTTGGGACCGGGACAGGGTTATGGCTACACCTTC. The chain is built from TRBV5-1 and TRBJ1-2; 9 bases match TRBD1. V trimming: 0 bases; J trimming: 5 bases; junction bases outside the gene matches: 5. CDR1 and CDR2 (germline): SGHRS, YFSETQ. This CDR3 is 15 amino acids long.

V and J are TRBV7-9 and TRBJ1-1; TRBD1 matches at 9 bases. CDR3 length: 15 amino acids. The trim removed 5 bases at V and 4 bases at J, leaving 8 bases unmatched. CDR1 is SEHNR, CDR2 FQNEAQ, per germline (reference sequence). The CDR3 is CASSRWDRASTEAFF. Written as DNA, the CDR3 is TGTGCCAGCAGCAGATGGGACAGGGCGAGCACTGAAGCTTTCTTT.

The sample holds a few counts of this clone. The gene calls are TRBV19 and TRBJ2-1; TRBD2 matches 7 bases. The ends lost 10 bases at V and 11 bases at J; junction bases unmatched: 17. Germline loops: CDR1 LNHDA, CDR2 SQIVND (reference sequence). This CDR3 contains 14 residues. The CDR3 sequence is CATLPKATSAKQFF. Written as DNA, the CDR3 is TGTGCCACCCTACCCAAAGCTACTAGCGCAAAGCAGTTCTTC.

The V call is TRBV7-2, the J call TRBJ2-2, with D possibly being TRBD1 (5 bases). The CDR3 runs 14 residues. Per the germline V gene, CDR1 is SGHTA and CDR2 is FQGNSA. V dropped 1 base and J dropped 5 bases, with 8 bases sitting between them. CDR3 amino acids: CASSLGTGTGELFF. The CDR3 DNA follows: TGTGCCAGCAGCTTAGGAACAGGAACCGGGGAGCTGTTTTTT. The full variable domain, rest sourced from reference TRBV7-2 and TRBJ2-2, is GAGVSQSPSNKVTEKGKDVELRCDPISGHTALYWYRQSLGQGLEFLIYFQGNSAPDKSGLPSDRFSAERTGGSVSTLTIQRTQQEDSAVYLCASSLGTGTGELFFGEGSRLTVL.

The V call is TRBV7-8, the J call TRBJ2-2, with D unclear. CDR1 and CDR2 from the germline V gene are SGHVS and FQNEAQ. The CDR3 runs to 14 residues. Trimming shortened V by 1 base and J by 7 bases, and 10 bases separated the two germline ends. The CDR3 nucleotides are TGTGCCAGCAGCTTAGACCGGCGCAACGGGGAGCTGTTTTTT. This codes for CASSLDRRNGELFF.

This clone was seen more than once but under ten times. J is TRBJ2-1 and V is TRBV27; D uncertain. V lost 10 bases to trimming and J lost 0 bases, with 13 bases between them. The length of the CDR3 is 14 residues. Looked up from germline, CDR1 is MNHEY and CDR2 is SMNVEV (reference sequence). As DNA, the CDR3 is TGTGCCACCCACATGAGTCGCTCCTACAATGAGCAGTTCTTC. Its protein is CATHMSRSYNEQFF.

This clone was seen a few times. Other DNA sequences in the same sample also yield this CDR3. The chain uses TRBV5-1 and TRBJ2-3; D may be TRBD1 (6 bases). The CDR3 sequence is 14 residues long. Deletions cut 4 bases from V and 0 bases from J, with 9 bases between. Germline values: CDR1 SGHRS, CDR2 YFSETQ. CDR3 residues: CASSLGQSTDTQYF. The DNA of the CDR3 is TGCGCCAGCAGCCTAGGACAGAGCACAGATACGCAGTATTTT.